The 17 T cell receptor beta chains presented below share a single source sample, sequenced in a study of blood T cells in healthy people across ages. A J-beta primer mix and a sample-barcoded 5' primer were used in a second PCR of roughly 6 to 11 cycles. TCRdb redid the calling of the 5' RACE reads with MiXCR, one entry per CDR3 protein. The repertoire holds roughly 1.9 million distinct CDR3 sequences, with roughly two fifths as singletons. Specimen: blood. These receptors all come from a human donor in good health.

A note on this clonotype: The junction shows a germline mismatch at one end, possibly a read error. The V gene is TRBV4-1, the J gene TRBJ1-5; tentative D call: TRBD1 (5 bases). This CDR3 is built from 15 residues. In germline, CDR1 is MGHRA, CDR2 YSYEKL. CDR3 protein: CASNQGHPSNRPQHF. CDR3 in DNA: TGCGCCAGCAACCAAGGACACCCTAGCAATCGGCCCCAGCATTTT.

J is TRBJ2-7 and V is TRBV25-1; unclear D gene. The CDR3 contains 13 residues. Germline loops: CDR1 MGHDK, CDR2 SYGVNS. V was shortened by 1 base and J by 2 bases, with 6 bases between the two germline ends. CDR3 protein: CASSESLPYEQYF. Written as DNA, the CDR3 is TGTGCCAGCAGTGAATCCCTCCCCTACGAGCAGTACTTC.

The chain carries TRBV4-1 and TRBJ2-1, with 7 bases aligning to TRBD2. There are 16 residues in the CDR3. Germline CDR1 reads MGHRA; CDR2 reads YSYEKL. The J segment lost 1 base and the V segment lost 3 bases, leaving 6 bases of the junction unmatched. This CDR3 reads CASSHPGLSSYNEQFF. As DNA, the CDR3 is TGCGCCAGCAGCCATCCGGGACTATCATCCTACAATGAGCAGTTCTTC.

This chain links TRBV29-1 with TRBJ2-1; D possibly matches TRBD1 or TRBD2 (6 bases each). This CDR3 is built from 11 residues. The V end was cut by 5 bases, the J end by 9 bases, with 11 bases between. Per the germline V gene, CDR1 is SQVTM and CDR2 is ANQGSEA. CDR3 coding DNA: TGCAGCGTTCTGAAGGGGGGTGAGCAGTTCTTC. Translation: CSVLKGGEQFF.

About this clonotype itself: A junction end diverges from the germline sequence, so it may reflect a read error. The V call is TRBV9, the J call TRBJ1-2; TRBD1 matches at 8 bases. CDR3 length equals 16 residues. Germline V CDR1 and CDR2: SGDLS, YYNGEE. CDR3 amino acids: CASSPRGAGGGYDYTF. Written as DNA, the CDR3 is TGTGCCAGCAGCCCGCGGGGGGCAGGGGGCGGCTATGACTACACCTTC.

The chain couples TRBV20-1 to TRBJ2-5, with 8 bases that match TRBD2. V was pared by 0 bases and J by 2 bases, with 11 bases of the junction left unmatched. The CDR3 is 17 residues long. Per germline, CDR1 DFQATT and CDR2 SNEGSKA (reference sequence). CDR3 residues: CSARDPNHSGTQETQYF. The CDR3 bases are TGCAGTGCTAGAGACCCCAACCATAGCGGGACACAAGAGACCCAGTACTTC.

This clonotype was counted at least ten times. V gene TRBV29-1 combines with J gene TRBJ2-1, with D hard to call. Germline CDR1 SQVTM, CDR2 ANQGSEA. The CDR3 totals 14 residues. The ends were cut back, 5 bases at V and 0 bases at J, with 11 bases in the middle. The CDR3 sequence is CSVTYLRSYNEQFF. For the CDR3, the DNA is TGCAGCGTTACCTATCTCCGCTCCTACAATGAGCAGTTCTTC.

There are a few counts of this clonotype. The genes are TRBV29-1 and TRBJ2-5; D is perhaps TRBD1 (5 bases). Trimming took off 5 bases at V and 5 bases at J, with 15 bases between the two ends. The CDR3 runs 13 residues. Germline values: CDR1 SQVTM, CDR2 ANQGSEA. Written as DNA, the CDR3 is TGCAGCGTTCTTAAAGGGGTCGGCGAGACCCAGTACTTC. Amino acids: CSVLKGVGETQYF.

The chain employs TRBV12-3 or TRBV12-4 and TRBJ2-7; no firm D call. With 5 bases removed from V and 3 bases from J, the gap between germline ends came to 14 bases. CDR3 size: 14 residues. CDR3 protein: CASSPSDHVYEQYF. CDR3 sequence (DNA): TGTGCCAGCAGTCCCTCGGACCATGTCTACGAGCAGTACTTC.

This clonotype was recorded at least ten times. The genes are TRBV29-1 and TRBJ2-1; D possibly corresponds to TRBD2 (5 bases). With 4 bases removed from V and 3 bases from J, the gap between germline ends came to 13 bases. Per germline, CDR1 SQVTM and CDR2 ANQGSEA. The CDR3 loop spans 14 amino acids. The CDR3: CSVVGLTNYNEQFF. In DNA form, the CDR3 reads TGCAGCGTTGTAGGGCTGACTAACTACAATGAGCAGTTCTTC.

The chain couples TRBV12-3 or TRBV12-4 to TRBJ2-7, with D possibly being TRBD1 (5 bases). The CDR3 runs to 18 residues. Trimming shortened V by 1 base and J by 7 bases, and 26 bases separated the two germline ends. CDR3 loop: CASSLVGVPVESDGEQYF. The CDR3 DNA reads TGTGCCAGCAGTTTAGTAGGGGTCCCGGTGGAGTCCGATGGGGAGCAGTACTTC.

The chain uses TRBV24-1 and TRBJ1-2, with a weak D call TRBD1 (5 bases). The CDR3 has 14 amino acids. Trimming stripped 1 base from V and 7 bases from J, with 12 bases between. The germline gives CDR1 KGHDR, CDR2 SFDVKD. CDR3 residues: CATSDLWGISGYTF. CDR3 coding DNA: TGTGCCACCAGTGATTTATGGGGGATCTCTGGCTACACCTTC.

This clonotype has only a few counts. V usage is TRBV4-1 and J usage is TRBJ2-7; the D call may be TRBD1 or TRBD2 (5 bases each). CDR1 and CDR2 (germline): MGHRA, YSYEKL. V was pared by 4 bases and J by 5 bases, with 18 bases between. This CDR3 region has 15 residues. For the CDR3, the DNA is TGCGCCAGCAGCCTCATGAGGGGTAGAATTGACGAGCAGTACTTC. Translated: CASSLMRGRIDEQYF.

The chain joins TRBV15 to TRBJ1-5; D is uncertain. V lost 0 bases and J lost 5, with 11 bases in between. The CDR3 length is 15 residues. Germline CDR1 is LNHNV and CDR2 is YYDKDF (reference sequence). The CDR3: CATSRDYGEDQPQHF. The CDR3 coding sequence is TGTGCCACCAGCAGAGATTACGGTGAGGATCAGCCCCAGCATTTT. Using reference TRBV15 and TRBJ1-5 for the parts outside the CDR3, the full variable domain is DAMVIQNPRYQVTQFGKPVTLSCSQTLNHNVMYWYQQKSSQAPKLLFHYYDKDFNNEADTPDNFQSRRPNTSFCFLDIRSPGLGDTAMYLCATSRDYGEDQPQHFGDGTRLSIL.

The chain links TRBV28 to TRBJ1-4, with D possibly being TRBD1 (6 bases). V lost 1 base to trimming and J lost 3 bases, with 12 bases between them. CDR3 length: 16 residues. CDR1 is MDHEN and CDR2 is SYDVKM in the germline V gene. This CDR3 reads CASSLLSGAANEKLFF. The CDR3 DNA reads TGTGCCAGCAGTTTATTGTCGGGGGCCGCTAATGAAAAACTGTTTTTT.

This clonotype was observed many times. V gene TRBV4-3 combines with J gene TRBJ2-3, with 10 bases aligning to TRBD2. J lost 4 bases, V lost 3 bases, and 4 bases had no gene match. From germline, CDR1 is LGHNA and CDR2 YSLEER. The CDR3 contains 15 residues. DNA of the CDR3: TGCGCCAGCAGCCACCTAGCGGGGGCAGCAGATACGCAGTATTTT. Translated: CASSHLAGAADTQYF.

V and J are TRBV10-3 and TRBJ2-1; TRBD2 aligns across 16 bases. V lost 3 bases, J lost 8 bases, and 7 bases stayed unmatched. Germline CDR1 ENHRY, CDR2 SYGVKD. The CDR3 extends over 17 amino acids. The CDR3 DNA sequence: TGTGCCATCAGTGATCCGGGACTAGCGGGGGGGCCGTATGAGCAGTTCTTC. It translates to CAISDPGLAGGPYEQFF.